This T cell receptor beta chain derives from a study of OX40 agonist ivuxolimab in advanced cancers. Overall study: All patients had ivuxolimab intravenously every 2 weeks at 0.01 to 10 mg/kg. The study reported partial responses in three patients: one hepatocellular carcinoma, two cutaneous melanoma. Notes on the study in general: Clonal expansion by week 6 occurred in CD4+ and CD8+ blood T cells (at 0.1 to 3.0 mg/kg).

TCRdb keeps only in-frame clones here, not all; method: immunoSEQ multiplex PCR. The table lists approximately 90,000 clones, approximately 85% of them singletons. As to this clone: The target antigen is unknown.

The CDR3 has 16 amino acids. The ends were cut back, 5 bases at V and 7 bases at J, with 24 bases in the middle. Per the germline V gene, CDR1 is PRHDT and CDR2 is FYEKMQ (reference sequence). The receptor was derived from an adult with an advanced solid tumor such as melanoma, head and neck, liver or kidney cancer. The sequenced sample was CD4+ or CD8+ T cells sorted from blood, obtained in a trial of the OX40 agonist ivuxolimab. The chain uses TRBV13 and TRBJ2-7, with D perhaps TRBD2 (6 bases). The CDR3 sequence: CASSLRGREPLGEQYF. Written as DNA, the CDR3 is TGTGCCAGCAGCCTCAGAGGACGGGAGCCATTGGGGGAGCAGTACTTC.